The T cell receptor beta chain described here comes from a study of blood T cell repertoires in COVID-19. In the source study's methods: Amplification from reference gene primers served as the basis for estimated nucleated cell counts. Repertoires were generated with immunoSEQ multiplex PCR, while TCRdb's copy carries only in-frame clones and drops some. V, J and clone size derive from that table, while D and trimming were established from the DNA sequence. This sample carries fewer than 100,000 clones, around 87% of them seen once, and the ten largest clones take 15%. The CDR3 runs to 16 residues. CDR1 is LGHNA and CDR2 is YNFKEQ in the germline V gene. V shed 3 bases, J shed 5 bases, and the junction held 9 bases outside the gene matches.

This TCR was sampled from a human donor in a cohort sampled during active COVID-19. The rearrangement uses TRBV4-2 and TRBJ1-2, with TRBD1 matching over 10 bases. The material sequenced was peripheral blood. CDR3 bases: TGTGCCAGCAGCCACTCCGGGACAGGGGTTGGTTATGGCTACACCTTC. Its protein product is CASSHSGTGVGYGYTF.